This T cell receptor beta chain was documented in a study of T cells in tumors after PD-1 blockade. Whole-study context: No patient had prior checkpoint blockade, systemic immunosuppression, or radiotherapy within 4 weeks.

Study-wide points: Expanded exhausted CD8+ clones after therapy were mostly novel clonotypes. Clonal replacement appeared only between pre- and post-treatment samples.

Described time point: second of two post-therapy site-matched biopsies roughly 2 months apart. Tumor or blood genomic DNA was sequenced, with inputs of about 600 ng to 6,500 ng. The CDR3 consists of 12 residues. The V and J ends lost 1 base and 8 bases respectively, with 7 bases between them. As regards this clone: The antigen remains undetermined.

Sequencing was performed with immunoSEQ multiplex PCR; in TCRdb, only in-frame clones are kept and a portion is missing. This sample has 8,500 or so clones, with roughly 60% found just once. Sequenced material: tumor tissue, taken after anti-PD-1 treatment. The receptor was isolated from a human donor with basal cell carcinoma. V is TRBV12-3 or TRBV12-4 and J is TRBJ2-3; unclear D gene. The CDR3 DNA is TGTGCCAGCAGTTTAGGCTATGGTACGCAGTATTTT. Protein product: CASSLGYGTQYF.